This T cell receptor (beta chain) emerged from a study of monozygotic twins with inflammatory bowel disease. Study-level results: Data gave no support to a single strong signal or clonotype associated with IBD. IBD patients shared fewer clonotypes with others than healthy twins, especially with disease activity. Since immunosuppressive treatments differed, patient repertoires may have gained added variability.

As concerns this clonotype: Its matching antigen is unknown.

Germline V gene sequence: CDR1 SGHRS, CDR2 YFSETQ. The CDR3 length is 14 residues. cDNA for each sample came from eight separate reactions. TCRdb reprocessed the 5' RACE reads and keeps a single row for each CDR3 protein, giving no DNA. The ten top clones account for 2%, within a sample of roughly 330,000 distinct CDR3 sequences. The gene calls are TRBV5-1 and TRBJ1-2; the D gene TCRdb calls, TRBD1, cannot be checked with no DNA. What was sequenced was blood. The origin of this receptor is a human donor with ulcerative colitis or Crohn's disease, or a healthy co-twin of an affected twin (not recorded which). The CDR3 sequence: CASSFDTGTAGYTF.